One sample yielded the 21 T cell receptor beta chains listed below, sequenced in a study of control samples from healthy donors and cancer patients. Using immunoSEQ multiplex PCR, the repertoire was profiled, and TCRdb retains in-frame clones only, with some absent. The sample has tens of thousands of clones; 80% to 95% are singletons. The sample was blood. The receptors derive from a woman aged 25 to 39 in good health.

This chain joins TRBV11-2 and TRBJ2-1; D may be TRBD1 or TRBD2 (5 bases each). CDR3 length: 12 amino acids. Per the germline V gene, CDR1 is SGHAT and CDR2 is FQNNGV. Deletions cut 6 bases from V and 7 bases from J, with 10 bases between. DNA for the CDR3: TGTGCCAGCAGGTCCGAGGGGAATGAGCAGTTCTTC. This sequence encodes CASRSEGNEQFF. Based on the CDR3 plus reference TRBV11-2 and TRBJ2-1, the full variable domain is EAGVAQSPRYKIIEKRQSVAFWCNPISGHATLYWYQQILGQGPKLLIQFQNNGVVDDSQLPKDRFSAERLKGVDSTLKIQPAKLEDSAVYLCASRSEGNEQFFGPGTRLTVL.

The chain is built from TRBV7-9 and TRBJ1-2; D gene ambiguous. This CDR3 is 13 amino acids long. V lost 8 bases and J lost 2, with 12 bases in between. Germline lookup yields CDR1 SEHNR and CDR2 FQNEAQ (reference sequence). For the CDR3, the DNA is TGTGCCAGCGGGGAAAGGGAAAACTATGGCTACACCTTC. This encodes CASGERENYGYTF.

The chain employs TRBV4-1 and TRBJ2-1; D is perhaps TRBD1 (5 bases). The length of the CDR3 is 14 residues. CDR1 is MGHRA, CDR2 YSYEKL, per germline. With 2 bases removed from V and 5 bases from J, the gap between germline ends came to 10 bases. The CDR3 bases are TGCGCCAGCAGCCAATTGGGGCCTCACAATGAGCAGTTCTTC. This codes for CASSQLGPHNEQFF.

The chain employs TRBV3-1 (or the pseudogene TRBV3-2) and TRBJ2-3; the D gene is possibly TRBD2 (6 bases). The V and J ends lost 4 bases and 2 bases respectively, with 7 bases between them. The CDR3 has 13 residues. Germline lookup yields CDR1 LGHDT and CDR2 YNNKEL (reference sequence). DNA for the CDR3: TGTGCCAGCAGCCGGGACTCCACAGATACGCAGTATTTT. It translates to CASSRDSTDTQYF.

For the CDR3, the DNA is TGTGCCAGCAGCGCCCTAGATCGGGCGACAGGGGGCGCATCCATTCAGTACTTC. Translating gives CASSALDRATGGASIQYF. The chain has TRBV9 and TRBJ2-4, with 10 bases lining up with TRBD1. The CDR3 runs 18 residues. The J segment lost 9 bases and the V segment lost 3 bases, leaving 18 bases of the junction unmatched. Germline V gene lookup returns CDR1 SGDLS and CDR2 YYNGEE.

The CDR3 sequence is CASSVTRDPEPSEQYF. In DNA, the CDR3 is TGTGCCAGCAGTGTAACCCGGGACCCCGAACCCTCCGAGCAGTACTTC. The chain employs TRBV27 and TRBJ2-7, with D perhaps given as TRBD1 or TRBD2 (5 bases each). This CDR3 comprises 16 residues. The V gene's germline CDR1 is MNHEY and CDR2 SMNVEV (reference sequence). V was shortened by 5 bases and J by 6 bases, with 23 bases between the two germline ends.

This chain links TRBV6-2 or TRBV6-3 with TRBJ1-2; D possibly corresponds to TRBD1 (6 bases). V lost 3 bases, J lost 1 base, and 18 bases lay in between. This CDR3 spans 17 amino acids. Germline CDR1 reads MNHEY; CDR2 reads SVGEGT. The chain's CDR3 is CASSYEAGAGDNYGYTF. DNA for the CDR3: TGTGCCAGCAGTTATGAGGCAGGGGCCGGTGATAACTATGGCTACACCTTC.

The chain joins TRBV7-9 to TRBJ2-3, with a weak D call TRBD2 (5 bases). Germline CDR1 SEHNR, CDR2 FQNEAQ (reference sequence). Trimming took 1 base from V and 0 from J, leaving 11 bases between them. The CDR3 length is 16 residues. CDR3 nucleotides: TGTGCCAGCAGCTTAGATCACGGGAAAAGCACAGATACGCAGTATTTT. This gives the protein CASSLDHGKSTDTQYF.

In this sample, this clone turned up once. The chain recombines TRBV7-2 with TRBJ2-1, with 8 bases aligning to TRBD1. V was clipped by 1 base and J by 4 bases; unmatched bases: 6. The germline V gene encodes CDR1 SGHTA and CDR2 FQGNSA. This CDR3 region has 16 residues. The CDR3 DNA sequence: TGTGCCAGCAGCTTAGGACGCGGACAGGGATACAATGAGCAGTTCTTC. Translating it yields CASSLGRGQGYNEQFF.

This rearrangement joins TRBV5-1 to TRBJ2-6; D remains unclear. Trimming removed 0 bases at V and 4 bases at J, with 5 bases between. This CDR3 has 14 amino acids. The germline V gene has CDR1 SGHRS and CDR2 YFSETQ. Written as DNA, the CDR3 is TGCGCCAGCAGCTTGGCGTCCGGGGCCAACGTCCTGACTTTC. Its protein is CASSLASGANVLTF. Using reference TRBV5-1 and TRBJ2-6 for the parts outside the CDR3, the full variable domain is KAGVTQTPRYLIKTRGQQVTLSCSPISGHRSVSWYQQTPGQGLQFLFEYFSETQRNKGNFPGRFSGRQFSNSRSEMNVSTLELGDSALYLCASSLASGANVLTFGAGSRLTVL.

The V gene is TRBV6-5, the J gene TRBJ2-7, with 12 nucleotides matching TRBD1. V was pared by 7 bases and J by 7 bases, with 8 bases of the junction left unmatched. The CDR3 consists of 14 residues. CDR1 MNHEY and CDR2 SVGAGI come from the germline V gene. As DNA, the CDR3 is TGTGCCAGCACCTCGGGACAGGGGGCGTTGGAGCAGTACTTC. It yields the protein CASTSGQGALEQYF.

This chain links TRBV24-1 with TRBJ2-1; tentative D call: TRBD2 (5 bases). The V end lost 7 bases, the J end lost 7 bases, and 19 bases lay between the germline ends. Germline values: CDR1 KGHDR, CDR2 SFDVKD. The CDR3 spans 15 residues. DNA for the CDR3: TGTGCCACCAGGAACGGAGGCCCTGGAGTGAATGAGCAGTTCTTC. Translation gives CATRNGGPGVNEQFF.

The CDR3 loop reads CASSTGTVFNYGYTF. The CDR3 coding sequence is TGTGCCAGCAGCACGGGGACCGTGTTTAACTATGGCTACACCTTC. The gene calls are TRBV7-2 and TRBJ1-2; tentatively, D is TRBD1 (5 bases). This CDR3 comprises 15 residues. Trimming took 5 bases from V and 1 from J, leaving 14 bases between them. CDR1 is SGHTA and CDR2 is FQGNSA in the germline V gene.

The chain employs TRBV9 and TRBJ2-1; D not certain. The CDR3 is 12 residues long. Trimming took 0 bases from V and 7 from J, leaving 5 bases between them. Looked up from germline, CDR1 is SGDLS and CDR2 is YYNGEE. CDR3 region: CASSVEENEQFF. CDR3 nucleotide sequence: TGTGCCAGCAGCGTAGAGGAAAATGAGCAGTTCTTC.

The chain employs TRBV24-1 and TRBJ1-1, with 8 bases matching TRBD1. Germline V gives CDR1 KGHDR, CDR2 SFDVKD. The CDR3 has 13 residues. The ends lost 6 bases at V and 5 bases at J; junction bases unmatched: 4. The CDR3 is CATSRTGRTEAFF. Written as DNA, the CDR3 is TGTGCCACCAGTCGGACAGGGAGGACTGAAGCTTTCTTT.

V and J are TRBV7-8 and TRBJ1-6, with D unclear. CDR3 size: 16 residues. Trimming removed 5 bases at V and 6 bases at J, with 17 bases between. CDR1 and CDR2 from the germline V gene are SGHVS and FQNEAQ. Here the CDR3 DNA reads TGTGCCAGCAGCCCCGAGATGAAGGCCTCTAATTCACCCCTCCACTTT. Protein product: CASSPEMKASNSPLHF.

The chain's CDR3 is CASSQGAQIRGEAFF. The CDR3, as DNA: TGCGCCAGCAGCCAAGGGGCCCAAATCAGGGGTGAAGCTTTCTTT. This rearrangement joins TRBV4-1 to TRBJ1-1, with D perhaps TRBD1 (6 bases). Germline V CDR1 and CDR2: MGHRA, YSYEKL. Trimming took off 1 base at V and 7 bases at J, with 16 bases between the two ends. This CDR3 has 15 amino acids.

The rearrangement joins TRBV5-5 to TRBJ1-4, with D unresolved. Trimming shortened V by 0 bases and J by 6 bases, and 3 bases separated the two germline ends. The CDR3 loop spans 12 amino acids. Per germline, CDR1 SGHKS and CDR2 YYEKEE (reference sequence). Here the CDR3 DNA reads TGTGCCAGCAGCTTGGAGGATGAAAAACTGTTTTTT. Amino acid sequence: CASSLEDEKLFF.

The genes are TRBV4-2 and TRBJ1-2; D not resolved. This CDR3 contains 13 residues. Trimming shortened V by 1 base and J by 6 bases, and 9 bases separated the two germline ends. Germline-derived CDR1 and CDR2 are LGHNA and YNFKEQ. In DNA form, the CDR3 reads TGTGCCAGCAGCCAAGGACGCGGAGATGGCTACACCTTC. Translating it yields CASSQGRGDGYTF.

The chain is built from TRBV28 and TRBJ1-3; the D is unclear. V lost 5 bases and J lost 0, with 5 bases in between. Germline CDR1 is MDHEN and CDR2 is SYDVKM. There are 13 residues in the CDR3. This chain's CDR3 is CASSRNSGNTIYF. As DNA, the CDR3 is TGTGCCAGCAGTAGGAACTCTGGAAACACCATATATTTT.

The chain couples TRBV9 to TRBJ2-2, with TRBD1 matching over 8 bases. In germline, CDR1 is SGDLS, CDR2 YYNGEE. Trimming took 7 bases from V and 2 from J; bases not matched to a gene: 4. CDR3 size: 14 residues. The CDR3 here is CASSRGHNTGELFF. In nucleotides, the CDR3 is TGTGCCAGCTCCAGGGGGCATAACACCGGGGAGCTGTTTTTT.